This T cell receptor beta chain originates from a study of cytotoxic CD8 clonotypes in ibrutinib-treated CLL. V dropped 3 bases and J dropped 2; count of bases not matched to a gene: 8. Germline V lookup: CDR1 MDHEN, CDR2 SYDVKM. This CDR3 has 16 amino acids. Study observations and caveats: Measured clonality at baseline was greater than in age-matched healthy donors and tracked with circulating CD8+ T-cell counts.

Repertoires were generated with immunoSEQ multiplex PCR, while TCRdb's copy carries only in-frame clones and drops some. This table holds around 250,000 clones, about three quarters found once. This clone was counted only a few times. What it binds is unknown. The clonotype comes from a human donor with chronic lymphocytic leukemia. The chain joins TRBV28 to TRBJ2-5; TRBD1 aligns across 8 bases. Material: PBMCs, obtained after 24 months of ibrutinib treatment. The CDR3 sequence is CASSFPPQGAQETQYF. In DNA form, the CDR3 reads TGTGCCAGCAGTTTCCCACCTCAGGGGGCACAAGAGACCCAGTACTTC.